This T cell receptor (beta chain) is drawn from a study of blood T cell repertoires in COVID-19. At the level of the study: Italy, Spain and the United States were the sources of the convalescent and acute COVID-19 samples. Sources were T cells, B-cell-depleted T cells, or PBMCs; the material itself was cDNA or gDNA.

The CDR3 runs to 17 residues. V was clipped by 6 bases and J by 3 bases; unmatched bases: 12. Germline CDR1 reads SEHNR; CDR2 reads FQNEAQ (reference sequence). Authors' data handling: Amplification of reference gene primers provided the estimated nucleated cell counts. The assay was immunoSEQ multiplex PCR, and TCRdb's table has in-frame clones only and misses some. That table supplies the V and J calls and clone size; D and trimming were determined from the DNA. This table has roughly 290,000 clones, 80% to 90% appearing once. J is TRBJ1-1 and V is TRBV7-9, with 11 bases that match TRBD1. Sequencing was carried out using peripheral blood. The sequence was collected from a woman between 45 and 60 years old who had recovered from COVID-19. CDR3 nucleotides: TGTGCCAGCAGACCAAGAAGGGACAGGGGGTCCTACACTGAAGCTTTCTTT. This codes for CASRPRRDRGSYTEAFF.